A single sample is the source of the 22 T cell receptor beta chains below, sequenced in a study of blood T cell repertoires in COVID-19. TCRdb's copy holds only in-frame clones and misses some; the assay was immunoSEQ multiplex PCR. The sample yields approximately 200,000 clones, 75% to 90% seen once. The sample comprised PBMCs or T cells enriched from blood (not recorded which). These receptor sequences come from a man aged 25 to 40 who had recovered from COVID-19.

V is TRBV30 and J is TRBJ2-3, with 7 nucleotides matching TRBD2. This CDR3 region has 14 residues. Unmatched junction bases numbered 6, after V lost 4 bases and J lost 2 bases. The V gene's germline CDR1 is GTSNPN and CDR2 SVGIG (reference sequence). The CDR3 here is CAWTRAGLTDTQYF. CDR3 coding DNA: TGTGCCTGGACGCGAGCGGGACTCACAGATACGCAGTATTTT.

This clone has a single count. The V gene is TRBV24-1, the J gene TRBJ1-3; tentative D call: TRBD1 (5 bases). CDR1 is KGHDR and CDR2 is SFDVKD in the germline V gene. The V end lost 2 bases, the J end lost 3 bases, and 13 bases lay between the germline ends. The CDR3 has 16 residues. In nucleotides, the CDR3 is TGTGCCACCAGTGATTGGGGGGGAATTGGTGGAAACACCATATATTTT. Protein sequence: CATSDWGGIGGNTIYF.

The chain is built from TRBV6-2 or TRBV6-3 and TRBJ2-5; 11 nucleotides line up with TRBD2. CDR3 length: 18 residues. Germline CDR1 reads MNHEY; CDR2 reads SVGEGT. J lost 5 bases, V lost 4 bases, and 15 bases had no gene match. CDR3 protein: CASSFIGTSGSKVETQYF. DNA for the CDR3: TGTGCCAGCAGTTTCATCGGGACTAGCGGTTCCAAGGTGGAGACCCAGTACTTC.

The genes are TRBV3-1 (or the pseudogene TRBV3-2) and TRBJ2-1; D gene uncertain. Trimming removed 6 bases at V and 4 bases at J, with 7 bases between. Germline CDR1 is LGHDT and CDR2 is YNNKEL (reference sequence). The CDR3 runs to 12 residues. CDR3 nucleotides: TGTGCCAGCAGTCAAACATACAATGAGCAGTTCTTC. This translates into CASSQTYNEQFF.

The chain employs TRBV11-2 and TRBJ2-7; 7 positions agree with TRBD1. V gave up 1 base and J gave up 4 bases; unmatched junction bases: 4. Looked up from germline, CDR1 is SGHAT and CDR2 is FQNNGV. The CDR3 runs to 14 residues. The CDR3 region is CASSLATTGYEQYF. Written as DNA, the CDR3 is TGTGCCAGCAGCTTAGCGACGACAGGGTACGAGCAGTACTTC.

The CDR3 DNA follows: TGCAGCGTTCAACAGGGGACGGTGGGGGAAAAACTGTTTTTT. Protein product: CSVQQGTVGEKLFF. This chain links TRBV29-1 with TRBJ1-4; the match to TRBD1 covers 7 bases. The CDR3 is made up of 14 amino acids. Germline values: CDR1 SQVTM, CDR2 ANQGSEA. Unmatched junction bases numbered 11, after V lost 5 bases and J lost 8 bases.

The rearrangement links TRBV12-3 or TRBV12-4 to TRBJ2-2; D uncertain. The CDR3 sequence is 13 residues long. V dropped 6 bases and J dropped 1 base, with 6 bases sitting between them. The CDR3 sequence: CASRPVNTGELFF. CDR3 coding DNA: TGTGCCAGCAGGCCAGTGAACACCGGGGAGCTGTTTTTT.

The J gene is TRBJ2-2, the V gene TRBV5-5; a possible D gene is TRBD1 (6 bases). V dropped 4 bases and J dropped 9 bases, with 25 bases sitting between them. Germline-derived CDR1 and CDR2 are SGHKS and YYEKEE (reference sequence). The CDR3 spans 17 residues. Here the CDR3 DNA reads TGTGCCAGCAGCCCCGCTTCTGGGACAATTGATATCTGGGAGCTGTTTTTT. Translated, it gives CASSPASGTIDIWELFF.

The chain carries TRBV10-2 and TRBJ1-1, with a possible D match to TRBD1 (6 bases). The V end lost 3 bases, the J end lost 1 base, and 15 bases lay between the germline ends. This CDR3 spans 16 amino acids. CDR1 WSHSY and CDR2 SAAADI come from the germline V gene. CDR3 in DNA: TGCGCCAGCAGTGACTTTATAGGGACACCGAACACTGAAGCTTTCTTT. It encodes CASSDFIGTPNTEAFF.

The rearrangement links TRBV10-3 to TRBJ2-1; 8 bases map to TRBD2. Per the germline V gene, CDR1 is ENHRY and CDR2 is SYGVKD. V shed 6 bases and J 6 bases; nucleotides not matched to a gene: 13. This CDR3 comprises 16 residues. The CDR3 spells CAISANSGLDLNEQFF. In DNA, the CDR3 is TGTGCCATCAGCGCAAACTCGGGACTAGACCTCAATGAGCAGTTCTTC.

The V and J genes are TRBV2 and TRBJ1-1, with TRBD1 matching 7 bases. The CDR3 extends over 14 amino acids. Germline CDR1 is SNHLY and CDR2 is FYNNEI. With 5 bases clipped from V and 4 bases from J, the junction kept 7 bases outside the gene matches. The DNA of the CDR3 is TGTGCCAGCAGTAGACAGGGAAGTAGCACTGAAGCTTTCTTT. Its protein product is CASSRQGSSTEAFF.

The rearrangement links TRBV27 to TRBJ2-1; D possibly corresponds to TRBD2 (6 bases). The CDR3 spans 17 residues. Deletions cut 3 bases from V and 7 bases from J, with 22 bases between. The germline CDR1 and CDR2 sequences are MNHEY and SMNVEV (reference sequence). CDR3 region: CASSFSAGRIFGNEQFF. The DNA for the CDR3 is TGTGCCAGCAGTTTTAGTGCGGGACGGATCTTTGGAAATGAGCAGTTCTTC.

CDR3 DNA sequence: TGTGCCAGCAGCGAGTTATGGGACAGGGGCGGGGAGCTGTTTTTT. This gives the protein CASSELWDRGGELFF. This chain links TRBV28 with TRBJ2-2; TRBD1 agrees at 10 bases. With 6 bases clipped from V and 7 bases from J, the junction kept 8 bases outside the gene matches. Germline CDR1 and CDR2: MDHEN and SYDVKM. CDR3 length: 15 residues.

The chain is built from TRBV30 and TRBJ1-1, with a weak D call TRBD1 (5 bases). Germline V lookup: CDR1 GTSNPN, CDR2 SVGIG (reference sequence). The ends were cut back, 0 bases at V and 3 bases at J, with 14 bases in the middle. The CDR3 loop spans 15 amino acids. CDR3 DNA: TGTGCCTGGAGTGTATACAGGTGGTCGGACACTGAAGCTTTCTTT. It is translated as CAWSVYRWSDTEAFF.

In DNA, the CDR3 is TGTGCCACCAGCACCGGACTAGCGGGAGAAAATGAGCAGTTCTTC. Encoded protein: CATSTGLAGENEQFF. V and J are TRBV15 and TRBJ2-1, with 13 bases fitting TRBD2. The CDR3 sequence is 15 residues long. Trimming removed 4 bases from V and 7 bases from J; junction bases left unmatched: 4. Germline V gives CDR1 LNHNV, CDR2 YYDKDF (reference sequence).

The V call is TRBV6-2 or TRBV6-3, the J call TRBJ2-3; D is ambiguous. V shed 5 bases and J shed 4 bases, with 10 bases lying between them. CDR1 and CDR2 (germline): MNHEY, SVGEGT. The CDR3 length is 13 residues. The CDR3 region is CASSPWSADTQYF. In DNA form, the CDR3 reads TGTGCCAGCAGTCCGTGGAGCGCAGATACGCAGTATTTT.

The rearrangement uses TRBV5-4 and TRBJ2-5; no clear D. V dropped 0 bases and J dropped 3 bases, with 6 bases sitting between them. CDR1 is SGHNT, CDR2 YYREEE, per germline (reference sequence). The CDR3 runs 13 residues. CDR3 amino acids: CASSLGEEETQYF. The CDR3 DNA sequence: TGTGCCAGCAGCTTGGGCGAAGAAGAGACCCAGTACTTC.

A note on this clone: At the DNA level, this CDR3 is encoded by other sequences in the same sample as well. The chain carries TRBV7-2 and TRBJ2-1, with unresolved D. The CDR3 is made up of 13 amino acids. V was cut by 3 bases and J by 4 bases, with 7 bases left in between. Per the germline V gene, CDR1 is SGHTA and CDR2 is FQGNSA. The CDR3 sequence: CASSFDTYNEQFF. The CDR3 nucleotides are TGTGCCAGCAGCTTCGACACTTACAATGAGCAGTTCTTC.

V usage is TRBV7-9 and J usage is TRBJ1-6; D is perhaps TRBD1 (6 bases). The germline V gene has CDR1 SEHNR and CDR2 FQNEAQ (reference sequence). The CDR3 has 14 amino acids. V shed 5 bases and J shed 6 bases, with 11 bases lying between them. The CDR3 spells CASSRGQLNSPLHF. CDR3 nucleotide sequence: TGTGCCAGCAGCCGAGGACAGCTTAATTCACCCCTCCACTTT.

This rearrangement joins TRBV6-5 to TRBJ1-1; possible D gene TRBD1, 5 bases. Per the germline V gene, CDR1 is MNHEY and CDR2 is SVGAGI. This CDR3 has 14 amino acids. The V end was cut by 2 bases, the J end by 3 bases, with 10 bases between. The CDR3 sequence: CASSYAGGYTEAFF. The DNA for the CDR3 is TGTGCCAGCAGTTACGCCGGGGGGTACACTGAAGCTTTCTTT.

The chain is built from TRBV18 and TRBJ1-2; 7 bases fit TRBD1. From germline, CDR1 is KGHSH and CDR2 LQKENI. The CDR3 loop spans 14 amino acids. V gave up 0 bases and J gave up 7 bases; unmatched junction bases: 5. CDR3 in amino acids: CASSPPGQPAGYTF. Here the CDR3 DNA reads TGTGCCAGCTCACCACCGGGACAGCCCGCTGGCTACACCTTC. Using reference TRBV18 and TRBJ1-2 for the parts outside the CDR3, the full variable domain is NAGVMQNPRHLVRRRGQEARLRCSPMKGHSHVYWYRQLPEEGLKFMVYLQKENIIDESGMPKERFSAEFPKEGPSILRIQQVVRGDSAAYFCASSPPGQPAGYTFGSGTRLTVV.

The chain is built from TRBV4-3 and TRBJ2-7, with D possibly TRBD1 on 6 matching bases. Between the trimmed V and J ends, which lost 1 base and 3 bases, there was a span of 16 bases. The CDR3 is 16 residues long. Germline V gene sequence: CDR1 LGHNA, CDR2 YSLEER. The CDR3 region is CASSQGLETGRYEQYF. CDR3 nucleotides: TGCGCCAGCAGCCAAGGGCTGGAGACAGGCCGCTACGAGCAGTACTTC.